The 31 T cell receptor beta chains listed next were all sequenced from one sample in a study of beta chain features in type 1 diabetes. Expressed TCRB transcripts were sequenced because the isolated RNA had all been reverse transcribed beforehand. The data were produced by immunoSEQ multiplex PCR, yet TCRdb's version contains in-frame clones alone and is incomplete. The sample consists of some 350,000 clones, about 10% of them appearing once. For these receptors, no antigen is known. Findings of the study overall: Among all four CD4+ subsets, Type 1 diabetes patients had TCRB CDR3s that were moderately but significantly shorter.

Sample: central memory CD4+ T cells from blood. The receptor set was obtained from a man younger than 45 with type 1 diabetes.

This chain links TRBV7-2 with TRBJ1-5; no definite D call. Trimming shortened V by 6 bases and J by 7 bases, and 13 bases separated the two germline ends. The CDR3 has 13 amino acids. Germline V gene lookup returns CDR1 SGHTA and CDR2 FQGNSA. CDR3 sequence (DNA): TGTGCCAGCAGTGGAGGACCCTCACAGCCCCAGCATTTT. Residues: CASSGGPSQPQHF.

The table lists this clone with a few counts. J is TRBJ2-2 and V is TRBV7-9; TRBD1 agrees at 7 bases. With 6 bases clipped from V and 5 bases from J, the junction kept 12 bases outside the gene matches. The length of the CDR3 is 16 residues. Germline lookup yields CDR1 SEHNR and CDR2 FQNEAQ (reference sequence). The CDR3 protein is CASRQRAGTETGELFF. CDR3 in DNA: TGTGCCAGCAGACAAAGGGCCGGGACAGAAACCGGGGAGCTGTTTTTT.

This clone was detected many times. This rearrangement joins TRBV30 to TRBJ1-3, with a tentative D call TRBD1 (6 bases). CDR3 length: 14 amino acids. V gave up 0 bases and J gave up 3 bases, with 9 bases separating them. Germline V lookup: CDR1 GTSNPN, CDR2 SVGIG (reference sequence). CDR3 region: CAWSVRGNGNTIYF. CDR3 nucleotide sequence: TGTGCCTGGAGTGTAAGGGGGAATGGAAACACCATATATTTT.

The V and J genes are TRBV28 and TRBJ2-3, with TRBD2 matching 10 bases. The CDR3 contains 15 residues. In germline, CDR1 is MDHEN, CDR2 SYDVKM. The J segment lost 7 bases and the V segment lost 8 bases, leaving 12 bases of the junction unmatched. CDR3 in DNA: TGTGCCAGCCTTCCCCAGCGGGAGGGCCGGAATACGCAGTATTTT. Its protein is CASLPQREGRNTQYF.

The rearrangement joins TRBV4-2 to TRBJ1-4; 7 nucleotides agree with TRBD1. This CDR3 is 14 amino acids long. Germline-derived CDR1 and CDR2 are LGHNA and YNFKEQ. The V gene end was trimmed by 4 bases and the J gene end by 8 bases; junction bases not matched to a gene: 7. The CDR3 loop is CASSLAGGGEKLFF. DNA for the CDR3: TGTGCCAGCAGCCTTGCAGGGGGTGGGGAAAAACTGTTTTTT.

This clone has a handful of counts. The chain has TRBV7-2 and TRBJ2-7; TRBD2 might be the D (7 bases). The CDR3 totals 15 residues. Per the germline V gene, CDR1 is SGHTA and CDR2 is FQGNSA. Trimming left V 5 bases short and J 0 bases short, with 14 bases between. CDR3 residues: CASSPGGGLSYEQYF. In DNA, the CDR3 is TGTGCCAGCAGCCCGGGGGGCGGGCTCTCCTACGAGCAGTACTTC.

This clone has at least ten counts. This chain connects TRBV4-3 to TRBJ1-1; D not resolved. This CDR3 has 13 residues. CDR1 LGHNA and CDR2 YSLEER come from the germline V gene. V was cut by 3 bases and J by 4 bases, with 9 bases left in between. The CDR3 DNA reads TGCGCCAGCAGCCACCCACGGAGCACTGAAGCTTTCTTT. Protein sequence: CASSHPRSTEAFF.

This chain uses TRBV6-5 with TRBJ2-6, with D unresolved. CDR1 is MNHEY and CDR2 is SVGAGI in the germline V gene. There are 13 residues in the CDR3. V lost 10 bases, J lost 4 bases, and 11 bases lay in between. Written as DNA, the CDR3 is TGTGCCATCTCCCGGCCGGGGGCCAACGTCCTGACTTTC. Its protein product is CAISRPGANVLTF.

The chain employs TRBV7-2 and TRBJ2-3; D gene unclear. Trimming took off 5 bases at V and 4 bases at J, with 16 bases between the two ends. The germline gives CDR1 SGHTA, CDR2 FQGNSA. This CDR3 comprises 15 residues. DNA of the CDR3: TGTGCCAGCAGCGGAAAAGGCGGCTGGGCAGATACGCAGTATTTT. Amino acid sequence: CASSGKGGWADTQYF.

This clone was picked up many times. Other DNA sequences within the sample encode an identical CDR3. This chain uses TRBV7-2 with TRBJ2-3, with a possible D match to TRBD1 (5 bases). In germline, CDR1 is SGHTA, CDR2 FQGNSA. The CDR3 covers 14 residues. V was shortened by 5 bases and J by 1 base, with 10 bases between the two germline ends. The CDR3 region is CASSPQGGTDTQYF. The CDR3 DNA reads TGTGCCAGCAGCCCACAAGGGGGCACAGATACGCAGTATTTT.

The chain joins TRBV9 to TRBJ2-3; 9 bases are a match to TRBD1. The CDR3 has 15 amino acids. The germline CDR1 and CDR2 sequences are SGDLS and YYNGEE. Unmatched junction bases numbered 2, after V lost 3 bases and J lost 0 bases. The CDR3 region is CASSDRGHSTDTQYF. As DNA, the CDR3 is TGTGCCAGCAGCGACAGGGGGCACAGCACAGATACGCAGTATTTT.

Many counts were recorded for this clone. The J gene is TRBJ2-5, the V gene TRBV2; D unresolved. CDR1 and CDR2 from the germline V gene are SNHLY and FYNNEI. The germline V and J ends were trimmed by 7 bases and 4 bases, with 13 bases remaining between them. This CDR3 is built from 13 residues. The CDR3 DNA sequence: TGTGCCAGCATCTATACAGTGGGAGAGACCCAGTACTTC. Amino acids: CASIYTVGETQYF.

This clone came up a few times. Here the CDR3 reads CASTGNWNTEAFF. CDR3 sequence (DNA): TGTGCCAGTACGGGAAATTGGAACACTGAAGCTTTCTTT. The chain employs TRBV19 and TRBJ1-1; D remains unclear. Germline V gives CDR1 LNHDA, CDR2 SQIVND (reference sequence). The CDR3 is 13 amino acids. Trimming left V 7 bases short and J 1 base short, with 10 bases between.

In this sample, this clone turned up a few times. The same CDR3 arises from other DNA sequences in this sample as well. The rearrangement links TRBV11-2 to TRBJ2-7; 7 bases agree with TRBD1. J gave up 2 bases and V 1 base, and 2 bases lay outside the gene matches. The CDR3 is made up of 14 amino acids. Germline-derived CDR1 and CDR2 are SGHAT and FQNNGV. In DNA, the CDR3 is TGTGCCAGCAGCTTAGGAGGGGGCCCCTACGAGCAGTACTTC. Protein product: CASSLGGGPYEQYF.

The genes are TRBV10-3 and TRBJ1-4; TRBD1 agrees at 7 bases. V lost 10 bases to trimming and J lost 7 bases; unmatched junction nucleotides: 12. This CDR3 is 14 amino acids long. CDR1 is ENHRY, CDR2 SYGVKD, per germline. CDR3 in DNA: TGTGCCAGCAGCGCAGGGGGGGGCGGTGAAAAACTGTTTTTT. Translation gives CASSAGGGGEKLFF.

This clone was found a few times. V usage is TRBV25-1 and J usage is TRBJ2-4; TRBD1 aligns across 8 bases. Trimming at V came to 3 bases and at J to 15 bases, leaving 13 bases not matched to a gene. CDR3 length equals 14 residues. Germline V lookup: CDR1 MGHDK, CDR2 SYGVNS. CDR3: CASSDRLTGERVYF. The DNA of the CDR3 is TGTGCCAGCAGTGATCGTCTGACAGGGGAACGTGTGTACTTC.

This sequence joins TRBV5-6 and TRBJ2-5, with TRBD2 identical over 15 bases. CDR3 length: 16 residues. Germline assignment: CDR1 SGHDT and CDR2 YYEEEE. Losses at the gene ends were 4 bases for V and 5 bases for J; bases not matched to a gene: 6. CDR3 residues: CASSLGLAGGGETQYF. CDR3 sequence (DNA): TGTGCCAGCAGCCTCGGACTAGCGGGAGGGGGGGAGACCCAGTACTTC.

CDR3 region: CASSLANGEKLFF. Here the CDR3 DNA reads TGTGCCAGCAGCTTAGCGAACGGTGAAAAACTGTTTTTT. The chain employs TRBV7-8 and TRBJ1-4; D uncertain. Germline CDR1 SGHVS, CDR2 FQNEAQ. V dropped 0 bases and J dropped 7 bases, with 6 bases sitting between them. The CDR3 has 13 residues.

The table lists this clone with a few counts. V and J are TRBV7-9 and TRBJ1-2; D is ambiguous. V was trimmed by 2 bases and J by 1 base, leaving 8 bases between them. Germline CDR1 is SEHNR and CDR2 is FQNEAQ (reference sequence). The CDR3 contains 14 residues. The CDR3 loop is CASSLQTDNYGYTF. CDR3 coding DNA: TGTGCCAGCAGCTTACAGACGGATAACTATGGCTACACCTTC. The entire variable domain, with the rest obtained from reference TRBV7-9 and TRBJ1-2, is as follows: DTGVSQNPRHKITKRGQNVTFRCDPISEHNRLYWYRQTLGQGPEFLTYFQNEAQLEKSRLLSDRFSAERPKGSFSTLEIQRTEQGDSAMYLCASSLQTDNYGYTFGSGTRLTVV.

The V and J genes are TRBV7-9 and TRBJ2-7; possibly TRBD1 for D (7 bases). The V end was cut by 11 bases, the J end by 3 bases, with 17 bases between. Germline-derived CDR1 and CDR2 are SEHNR and FQNEAQ (reference sequence). The CDR3 is 13 residues long. CDR3: CALEGAGRYEQYF. In DNA, the CDR3 is TGTGCCCTGGAGGGGGCAGGTCGCTACGAGCAGTACTTC.

This clone was seen a handful of times. The chain recombines TRBV19 with TRBJ1-1; D is perhaps TRBD1 (5 bases). CDR3 length equals 17 residues. Germline CDR1 LNHDA, CDR2 SQIVND (reference sequence). Trimming took 4 bases from V and 2 from J, leaving 20 bases between them. CDR3: CASSNGGSRRGNTEAFF. The CDR3 DNA is TGTGCCAGTAGTAACGGGGGGTCTCGGCGGGGAAACACTGAAGCTTTCTTT. Together with reference TRBV19 and TRBJ1-1, the CDR3 gives the full variable domain: DGGITQSPKYLFRKEGQNVTLSCEQNLNHDAMYWYRQDPGQGLRLIYYSQIVNDFQKGDIAEGYSVSREKKESFPLTVTSAQKNPTAFYLCASSNGGSRRGNTEAFFGQGTRLTVV.

This clone was counted only a few times. The chain is built from TRBV11-1 and TRBJ1-1; D not resolved. From germline, CDR1 is SGHAT and CDR2 FQDESV (reference sequence). Trimming took 8 bases from V and 10 from J, leaving 20 bases between them. This CDR3 contains 13 residues. The CDR3 loop reads CASAKRERALAFF. For the CDR3, the DNA is TGTGCCAGCGCGAAAAGGGAGCGAGCTCTAGCTTTCTTT.

This chain joins TRBV5-4 and TRBJ2-7, with a possible D match to TRBD1 (7 bases). The V end lost 4 bases, the J end lost 1 base, and 15 bases lay between the germline ends. This CDR3 spans 15 amino acids. Germline V gene sequence: CDR1 SGHNT, CDR2 YYREEE (reference sequence). CDR3 protein: CASSPGGQRSYEQYF. CDR3 in DNA: TGTGCCAGCAGCCCCGGGGGACAGAGATCCTACGAGCAGTACTTC.

This clone has just a few counts. This chain joins TRBV28 and TRBJ2-2; D perhaps matches TRBD1 (6 bases). Germline V gives CDR1 MDHEN, CDR2 SYDVKM. Trimming took off 8 bases at V and 2 bases at J, with 18 bases between the two ends. The CDR3 runs to 16 residues. The CDR3 reads CASYGGQRLNTGELFF. The CDR3 DNA sequence: TGTGCCAGCTATGGCGGACAGAGATTAAACACCGGGGAGCTGTTTTTT.

This rearrangement joins TRBV6-5 to TRBJ1-4; D ambiguous. V lost 2 bases to trimming and J lost 8 bases, with 6 bases between them. CDR1 is MNHEY, CDR2 SVGAGI, per germline. CDR3 length equals 12 residues. The CDR3 loop reads CASSYEAEKLFF. In DNA form, the CDR3 reads TGTGCCAGCAGTTACGAGGCAGAAAAACTGTTTTTT.

This clone was seen more than once but under ten times. The V and J genes are TRBV6-1 and TRBJ2-7; TRBD1 is a possible D gene (6 bases). Trimming took off 8 bases at V and 2 bases at J, with 10 bases between the two ends. Germline V gene data show CDR1 as MNHNS and CDR2 as SASEGT. The CDR3 has 12 residues. The CDR3 is CASGGQPYEQYF. For the CDR3, the DNA is TGTGCCAGCGGAGGACAGCCCTACGAGCAGTACTTC.

This clone was counted a few times. The genes are TRBV7-6 and TRBJ1-3, with 8 nucleotides matching TRBD1. The junction had 8 bases not matched to a gene; V was cut back by 5 bases and J by 2 bases. The V gene's germline CDR1 is SGHVS and CDR2 FNYEAQ. This CDR3 spans 16 amino acids. The CDR3, as DNA: TGTGCCAGCAGCCCTGTCAGGGGGCGAGCTGGAAACACCATATATTTT. This codes for CASSPVRGRAGNTIYF.

This clone was observed a few times. V and J are TRBV5-1 and TRBJ1-2; 8 nucleotides align to TRBD1. The length of the CDR3 is 15 residues. Germline V lookup: CDR1 SGHRS, CDR2 YFSETQ. V trimming: 2 bases; J trimming: 5 bases; junction bases outside the gene matches: 8. The CDR3 nucleotides read TGCGCCAGCAGCTTTGACAGGGGTTCGGGATATGGCTACACCTTC. Its protein product is CASSFDRGSGYGYTF.

The chain carries TRBV2 and TRBJ2-7, with TRBD2 identical over 9 bases. From germline, CDR1 is SNHLY and CDR2 FYNNEI. This CDR3 has 15 residues. V shed 3 bases and J 0 bases; nucleotides not matched to a gene: 3. In nucleotides, the CDR3 is TGTGCCAGCAGTGATTCTAGCGGGGCCTCCTACGAGCAGTACTTC. Translation gives CASSDSSGASYEQYF.

The chain carries TRBV11-2 and TRBJ2-2; 14 bases align to TRBD2. With V trimmed by 5 bases and J by 8 bases, 13 bases remained unmatched. Germline V gene lookup returns CDR1 SGHAT and CDR2 FQNNGV. CDR3 length: 18 residues. The chain's CDR3 is CASSLRAGTSGSGGELFF. The CDR3 DNA is TGTGCCAGCAGCCTCCGGGCCGGGACTAGCGGGAGTGGAGGGGAGCTGTTTTTT. The full variable domain, its missing parts supplied by reference TRBV11-2 and TRBJ2-2, is EAGVAQSPRYKIIEKRQSVAFWCNPISGHATLYWYQQILGQGPKLLIQFQNNGVVDDSQLPKDRFSAERLKGVDSTLKIQPAKLEDSAVYLCASSLRAGTSGSGGELFFGEGSRLTVL.

Only a few counts were recorded for this clone. The chain carries TRBV5-4 and TRBJ1-2, with no clear D. Trimming removed 4 bases at V and 1 base at J, with 17 bases between. The CDR3 has 16 residues. Germline V lookup: CDR1 SGHNT, CDR2 YYREEE (reference sequence). The CDR3 nucleotides are TGTGCCAGCAGCGGTTCGTGGGCGGAGAATAACTATGGCTACACCTTC. Encoded protein: CASSGSWAENNYGYTF.